These 14 T cell receptor beta chains came from one sample sequenced in a study of a mutant IDH1 vaccine in newly diagnosed glioma. Noted time point: week 23, last vaccination. Every vaccine dose comprised 300 ug of mutant IDH1 20-mer peptide plus topical imiquimod. The antigens these receptors bind are not known. Assay: immunoSEQ multiplex PCR; the TCRdb copy retains only in-frame clones and omits some. The table lists 25,000 to 35,000 clones, over 75% of them singletons. Sequencing was performed on PBMCs, taken from a glioma patient whose treatment included an IDH1 peptide vaccine. The receptor set was obtained from a man between 35 and 55 years old with glioma.

The chain uses TRBV27 and TRBJ2-2; no definite D call. The CDR3 runs to 12 residues. Germline V gene lookup returns CDR1 MNHEY and CDR2 SMNVEV (reference sequence). Trimming pared 3 bases from V and 3 bases from J, leaving 2 bases between. CDR3 bases: TGTGCCAGCAGTTTCCACACCGGGGAGCTGTTTTTT. Translated: CASSFHTGELFF.

The rearrangement uses TRBV29-1 and TRBJ2-7; 9 nucleotides line up with TRBD2. The junction had 7 bases not matched to a gene; V was cut back by 5 bases and J by 5 bases. The CDR3 extends over 13 amino acids. Germline CDR1 SQVTM, CDR2 ANQGSEA. The CDR3 reads CSVSTSGSHEQYF. For the CDR3, the DNA is TGCAGCGTTTCTACTAGCGGGTCCCACGAGCAGTACTTC.

This clone was seen just once. The chain couples TRBV30 to TRBJ2-3, with no clear D. V was pared by 0 bases and J by 4 bases, with 8 bases between. Germline assignment: CDR1 GTSNPN and CDR2 SVGIG (reference sequence). The CDR3 has 13 residues. For the CDR3, the DNA is TGTGCCTGGAGTGTTTTTACGGCAGATACGCAGTATTTT. Translating gives CAWSVFTADTQYF.

The chain carries TRBV21-1 and TRBJ2-1; the table's D call, TRBD2, was not checked against the DNA. TRBV21-1 has pseudogene status. The CDR3 is 18 residues long. The CDR3 DNA is TGTGCCAGCAGCAAAGCGAGGAGGACTAGCGGGAGAATGAATGAGCAGTTCTTC. It translates to CASSKARRTSGRMNEQFF.

This clone was counted between two and nine times. This rearrangement joins TRBV4-3 to TRBJ2-7; D not certain. The V gene lost 2 bases and the J gene lost 3 bases, with 8 bases spanning the gap. Germline V gives CDR1 LGHNA, CDR2 YSLEER. This CDR3 spans 13 amino acids. CDR3 amino acids: CASSQYGSYEQYF. In nucleotides, the CDR3 is TGCGCCAGCAGCCAATATGGCAGCTACGAGCAGTACTTC.

V usage is TRBV11-3 and J usage is TRBJ2-2, with 7 bases aligning to TRBD2. The CDR3 is 17 residues long. The V segment lost 4 bases and the J segment 0 bases; nucleotides outside the gene matches: 8. Germline CDR1 SGHNT, CDR2 YENEEA. CDR3 sequence reads: CASSSQLAATNTGELFF. CDR3 DNA: TGTGCCAGCAGCTCCCAGCTAGCGGCAACGAACACCGGGGAGCTGTTTTTT.

The chain joins TRBV15 to TRBJ2-1; weak D call: TRBD1 (6 bases). The ends were cut back, 5 bases at V and 0 bases at J, with 14 bases in the middle. CDR3 length: 16 amino acids. The germline V gene encodes CDR1 LNHNV and CDR2 YYDKDF (reference sequence). The CDR3 sequence: CATSGLQGISYNEQFF. As DNA, the CDR3 is TGTGCCACCAGCGGATTACAGGGTATCTCCTACAATGAGCAGTTCTTC.

The gene calls are TRBV7-2 and TRBJ2-3, with D perhaps assigned TRBD1 or TRBD2 (6 bases each). The V end lost 3 bases, the J end lost 1 base, and 17 bases lay between the germline ends. The CDR3 is 17 amino acids. CDR1 is SGHTA, CDR2 FQGNSA, per germline. CDR3 DNA: TGTGCCAGCAGCTTGGCAAGGATGGGGGGCGGCACAGATACGCAGTATTTT. Translating it yields CASSLARMGGGTDTQYF.

This chain uses TRBV5-8 with TRBJ2-5, with TRBD2 identical over 13 bases. Looked up from germline, CDR1 is SGHTS and CDR2 is YDEGEE. The ends lost 5 bases at V and 3 bases at J; junction bases unmatched: 13. CDR3 size: 18 residues. CDR3 protein: CASRTSGRNGRIEETQYF. The CDR3 DNA reads as TGTGCCAGCAGGACTAGCGGGAGGAACGGTCGTATAGAAGAGACCCAGTACTTC.

This chain links TRBV28 with TRBJ2-7; D gene unclear. Germline V gives CDR1 MDHEN, CDR2 SYDVKM. Trimming cost V 11 bases and J 4 bases, with 24 bases left between them. The CDR3 consists of 15 residues. CDR3 residues: CASEDRARGSYEQYF. CDR3 nucleotides: TGTGCCTCCGAAGACCGGGCTAGAGGATCATACGAGCAGTACTTC.

The chain uses TRBV5-4 and TRBJ1-4, with 9 positions matching TRBD1. Germline lookup yields CDR1 SGHNT and CDR2 YYREEE (reference sequence). The CDR3 runs 16 residues. The V and J ends lost 4 bases and 4 bases, in that order; junction bases with no gene match: 8. The CDR3 DNA reads as TGTGCCAGCAGCCGGACAGGGGAGATCGTTAATGAAAAACTGTTTTTT. This translates into CASSRTGEIVNEKLFF.

The chain employs TRBV21-1 and TRBJ2-7; the table's D call of TRBD1 was not tested on the DNA. TRBV21-1 is marked as a pseudogene. The CDR3 sequence is 12 residues long. CDR3 residues: CASRDTAYEQYF. The CDR3 coding sequence is TGTGCCAGCAGGGACACGGCATACGAGCAGTACTTC.

This chain joins TRBV6-1 and TRBJ1-5; 10 nucleotides match TRBD1. The CDR3 totals 15 residues. Germline V gives CDR1 MNHNS, CDR2 SASEGT. The ends lost 4 bases at V and 4 bases at J; junction bases unmatched: 4. The CDR3 DNA sequence: TGTGCCAGCAGTGTCGGACAGGGGGAGAATCAGCCCCAGCATTTT. It yields the protein CASSVGQGENQPQHF.

The rearrangement links TRBV11-2 to TRBJ2-2; 8 positions match TRBD2. Per germline, CDR1 SGHAT and CDR2 FQNNGV. The CDR3 is 16 residues long. J was trimmed by 3 bases and V by 7 bases; bases with no gene match: 10. Here the CDR3 DNA reads TGTGCCAGCACTCCGTGGACTAGCACATACACCGGGGAGCTGTTTTTT. Protein sequence: CASTPWTSTYTGELFF.